Presented here are 2 T cell receptor beta chains from one specimen sequenced in a study of T cell responses to AZD1222 COVID-19 vaccine. Assay used: immunoSEQ multiplex PCR; TCRdb lists only in-frame clones, some missing. The sample has 100,000 to 150,000 clones, under 90% seen once. The starting material was peripheral blood, obtained on day 0 of AZD1222 vaccination. These receptors were collected from an adult in good health.

In this sample, this clone turned up once. The chain combines TRBV6-5 with TRBJ2-7, with 7 bases fitting TRBD2. Germline CDR1 MNHEY, CDR2 SVGAGI. Germline trimming cut 7 bases from V and 6 bases from J; bases unmatched to any gene: 6. The CDR3 contains 12 residues. CDR3 region: CASTGRGREQYF. CDR3 DNA sequence: TGTGCCAGCACAGGGAGGGGTCGCGAGCAGTACTTC.

A single count supports this clone. The chain has TRBV27 and TRBJ1-2; D might be TRBD1 (5 bases). The CDR3 consists of 13 residues. V was pared by 6 bases and J by 7 bases, with 15 bases between. CDR1 and CDR2 (germline): MNHEY, SMNVEV (reference sequence). CDR3 DNA sequence: TGTGCCAGCAGCCGAGGCGGGGCTGGTGGCTACACCTTC. It encodes CASSRGGAGGYTF.